This T cell receptor beta chain was sequenced during a study of persistence of HIV-infected CD4 T cells. Anti-CD3/anti-CD28 beads served as a nonspecific positive control stimulus. CD4+ T cells upregulating both CD40 ligand and CD69 were sorted as responding cells. CD4+ T cell counts exceeded 400 cells/uL; CMV serology was positive. Anti-CD28/CD49d costimulation, CD40-blocking antibody and enfuvirtide were given to CD8-depleted PBMCs for roughly 20 hours. Study results and limitations: Within sorted populations, more oligoclonal TCRs accompanied more oligoclonal proviruses.

The CDR3 has 16 residues. Looked up from germline, CDR1 is LNHDA and CDR2 is SQIVND (reference sequence). V was cut by 9 bases and J by 3 bases, with 21 bases left in between. On this clone itself: The antigen is undetermined.

Sequencing used immunoSEQ version 4 in survey mode. Genomic DNA was diluted to 10 ng/uL, up to roughly 1 ug per sample. Clones were sequenced by immunoSEQ multiplex PCR, and TCRdb holds only the in-frame ones, with some missing. The sample yields 35,000 to 55,000 clones, approximately 93% seen once. The material was CD4+ T cells sorted from PBMCs after roughly 18-hour stimulation, obtained from a patient who received antiretroviral therapy. This TCR was recovered from an adult man with HIV who was CMV-seropositive. This chain connects TRBV19 to TRBJ1-5; D remains unclear. The CDR3, as DNA: TGTGCCAGCACCCTTTTCAAATCCCGACCCAATCAGCCCCAGCATTTT. Translation gives CASTLFKSRPNQPQHF.